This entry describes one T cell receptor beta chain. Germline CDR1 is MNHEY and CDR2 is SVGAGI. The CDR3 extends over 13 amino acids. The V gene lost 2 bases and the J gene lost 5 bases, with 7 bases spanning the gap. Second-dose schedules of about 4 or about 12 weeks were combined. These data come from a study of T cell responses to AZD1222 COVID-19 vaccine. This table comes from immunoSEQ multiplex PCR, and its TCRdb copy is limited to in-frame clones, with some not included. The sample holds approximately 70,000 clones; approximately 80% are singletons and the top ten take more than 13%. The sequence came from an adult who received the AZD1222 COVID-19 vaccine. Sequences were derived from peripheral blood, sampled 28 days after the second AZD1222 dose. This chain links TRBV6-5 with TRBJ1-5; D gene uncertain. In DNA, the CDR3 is TGTGCCAGCAGTTACGGGTCCGATCAGCCCCAGCATTTT. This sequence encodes CASSYGSDQPQHF.